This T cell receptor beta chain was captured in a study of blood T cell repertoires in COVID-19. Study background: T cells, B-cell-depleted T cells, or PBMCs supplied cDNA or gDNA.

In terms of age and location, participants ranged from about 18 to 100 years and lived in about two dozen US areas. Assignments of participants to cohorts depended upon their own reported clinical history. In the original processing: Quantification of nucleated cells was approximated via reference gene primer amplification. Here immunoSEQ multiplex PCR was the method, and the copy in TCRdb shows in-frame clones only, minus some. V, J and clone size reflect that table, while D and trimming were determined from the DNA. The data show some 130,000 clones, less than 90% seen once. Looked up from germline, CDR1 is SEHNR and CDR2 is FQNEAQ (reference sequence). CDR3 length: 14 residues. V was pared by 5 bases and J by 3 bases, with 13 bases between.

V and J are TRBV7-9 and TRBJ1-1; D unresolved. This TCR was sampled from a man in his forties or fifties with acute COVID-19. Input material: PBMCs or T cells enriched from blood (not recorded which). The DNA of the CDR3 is TGTGCCAGCAGCGTGAGGGTCAAGGACACTGAAGCTTTCTTT. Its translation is CASSVRVKDTEAFF.